The T cell receptor (beta chain) described here comes from a study of CD8+ T cells in alopecia areata. Overall study results and limits: The study found TCR sharing across patients less clear than in mice, possibly for HLA reasons. Sequence data from scalp samples additionally include resident alphabeta T cells of normal skin. An increase in clonality over normal scalp was evident in lesional scalp, especially alopecia totalis/universalis.

From PBMCs, CD4+ and CD8+ T cells were sorted. This CDR3 region has 15 residues. V was shortened by 2 bases and J by 5 bases, with 13 bases between the two germline ends. Germline V gene data show CDR1 as MDHEN and CDR2 as SYDVKM. Extracted RNA was reverse transcribed, and the resulting cDNA served as sequencing template. Sequencing was performed with immunoSEQ multiplex PCR; in TCRdb, only in-frame clones are kept and a portion is missing. The top ten hold over 4% of the sample, which has approximately 150,000 clones, roughly 60% seen once. This clone was observed a handful of times. What it binds is not known.

The clonotype was recovered from a human donor in good health. The material sequenced was CD4+ T cells sorted from blood. This rearrangement joins TRBV28 to TRBJ2-1; TRBD2 might be the D (6 bases). Written as DNA, the CDR3 is TGTGCCAGCAGTTTAATGGGAGGCCTCGACAATGAGCAGTTCTTC. Its translation is CASSLMGGLDNEQFF. Full variable domain (rest looked up from reference TRBV28 and TRBJ2-1): DVKVTQSSRYLVKRTGEKVFLECVQDMDHENMFWYRQDPGLGLRLIYFSYDVKMKEKGDIPEGYSVSREKKERFSLILESASTNQTSMYLCASSLMGGLDNEQFFGPGTRLTVL.